One and the same sample provided the 8 T cell receptor beta chains below, sequenced in a study of T cell responses to AZD1222 COVID-19 vaccine. TCRdb keeps only in-frame clones here, not all; method: immunoSEQ multiplex PCR. The table lists about 76,000 clones, roughly 88% of them singletons. The sample here was peripheral blood, taken on day 0 of AZD1222 vaccination. Receptors originate from an adult in good health.

This clone has a single count. The chain joins TRBV19 to TRBJ2-5; 9 positions match TRBD2. J was trimmed by 5 bases and V by 3 bases; bases with no gene match: 7. Germline-derived CDR1 and CDR2 are LNHDA and SQIVND (reference sequence). This CDR3 has 15 amino acids. The CDR3 loop reads CASSMDSGSFETQYF. The CDR3 region has the DNA TGTGCCAGTAGTATGGATAGCGGGAGTTTTGAGACCCAGTACTTC.

The chain employs TRBV9 and TRBJ1-5, with TRBD1 identical over 9 bases. CDR3 length: 15 residues. The germline V gene encodes CDR1 SGDLS and CDR2 YYNGEE. J was trimmed by 7 bases and V by 2 bases; bases with no gene match: 7. In nucleotides, the CDR3 is TGTGCCAGCAGCGTGGGGACAGGGCTAGGACAGCCCCAGCATTTT. Translation: CASSVGTGLGQPQHF.

The V gene is TRBV30, the J gene TRBJ2-4, with a tentative D call TRBD2 (7 bases). This CDR3 has 11 residues. V gave up 1 base and J gave up 10 bases, with 8 bases separating them. The germline V gene encodes CDR1 GTSNPN and CDR2 SVGIG (reference sequence). The CDR3 is CAWSEGGIQYF. Here the CDR3 DNA reads TGTGCCTGGAGTGAGGGGGGGATTCAGTACTTC.

Written as DNA, the CDR3 is TGTGCCAGCAGTTTAACCAGGGCCACAGATACGCAGTATTTT. This translates into CASSLTRATDTQYF. The chain uses TRBV28 and TRBJ2-3; possibly TRBD1 for D (5 bases). The CDR3 length is 14 residues. Trimming left V 2 bases short and J 2 bases short, with 8 bases between. Germline V CDR1 and CDR2: MDHEN, SYDVKM.

The chain employs TRBV5-4 and TRBJ2-1; unclear D gene. CDR1 SGHNT and CDR2 YYREEE come from the germline V gene (reference sequence). This CDR3 spans 15 amino acids. With 0 bases removed from V and 6 bases from J, the gap between germline ends came to 13 bases. CDR3 in amino acids: CASSLVPEIINEQFF. The CDR3 coding sequence is TGTGCCAGCAGCTTGGTACCAGAAATCATCAATGAGCAGTTCTTC.

The gene calls are TRBV6-5 and TRBJ1-4; D ambiguous. Trimming pared 5 bases from V and 5 bases from J, leaving 12 bases between. The CDR3 is 14 residues long. Germline V gene sequence: CDR1 MNHEY, CDR2 SVGAGI. The CDR3 spells CASSIQSYNEKLFF. CDR3 nucleotide sequence: TGTGCCAGCAGTATACAGAGCTACAATGAAAAACTGTTTTTT.

This rearrangement joins TRBV14 to TRBJ2-3; D uncertain. The CDR3 totals 15 residues. From germline, CDR1 is SGHDN and CDR2 FVKESK. Trimming left V 0 bases short and J 0 bases short, with 7 bases between. Written as DNA, the CDR3 is TGTGCCAGCAGCCAAGATACCAGTAGCACAGATACGCAGTATTTT. Translation: CASSQDTSSTDTQYF.

This clone was found once. The chain links TRBV12-2 to TRBJ2-7; the listed D gene, TRBD2, was not tested against the DNA. TRBV12-2 is classified as a pseudogene. The CDR3 contains 18 residues. Written as DNA, the CDR3 is TGTGCAAGTCGCTTATCTTGCCGGGCTAGCGGTGAAATCAGCGAGCAGTACTTC. Translated: CASRLSCRASGEISEQYF.